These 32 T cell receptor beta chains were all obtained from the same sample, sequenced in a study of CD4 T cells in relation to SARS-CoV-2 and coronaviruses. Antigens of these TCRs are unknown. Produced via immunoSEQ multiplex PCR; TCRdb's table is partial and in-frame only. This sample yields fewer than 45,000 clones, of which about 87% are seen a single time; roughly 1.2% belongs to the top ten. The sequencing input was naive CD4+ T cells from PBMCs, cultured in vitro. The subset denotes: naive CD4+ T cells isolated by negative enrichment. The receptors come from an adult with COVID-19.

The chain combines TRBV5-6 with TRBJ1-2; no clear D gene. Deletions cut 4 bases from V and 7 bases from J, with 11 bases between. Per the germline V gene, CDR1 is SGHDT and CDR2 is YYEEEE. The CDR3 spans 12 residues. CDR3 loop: CASSATTAGYTF. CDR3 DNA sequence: TGTGCCAGCAGCGCAACGACTGCTGGCTACACCTTC.

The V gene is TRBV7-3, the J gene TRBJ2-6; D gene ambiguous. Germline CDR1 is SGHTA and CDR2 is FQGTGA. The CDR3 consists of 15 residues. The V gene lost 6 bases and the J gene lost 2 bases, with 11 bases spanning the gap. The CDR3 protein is CASRPDGAGANVLTF. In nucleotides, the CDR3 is TGTGCCAGCAGACCGGACGGAGCTGGGGCCAACGTCCTGACTTTC.

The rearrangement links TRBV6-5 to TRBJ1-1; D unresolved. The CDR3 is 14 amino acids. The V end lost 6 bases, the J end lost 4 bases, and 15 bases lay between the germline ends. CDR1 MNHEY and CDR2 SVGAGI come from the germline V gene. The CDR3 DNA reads TGTGCCAGCAGGCCCCCCGGGTCCGGCACTGAAGCTTTCTTT. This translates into CASRPPGSGTEAFF.

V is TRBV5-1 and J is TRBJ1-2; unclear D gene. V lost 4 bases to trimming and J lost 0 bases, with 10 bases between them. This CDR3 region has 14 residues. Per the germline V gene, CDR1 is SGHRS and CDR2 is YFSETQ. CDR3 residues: CASSPGPSNYGYTF. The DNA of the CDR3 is TGCGCCAGCAGCCCTGGACCCTCTAACTATGGCTACACCTTC.

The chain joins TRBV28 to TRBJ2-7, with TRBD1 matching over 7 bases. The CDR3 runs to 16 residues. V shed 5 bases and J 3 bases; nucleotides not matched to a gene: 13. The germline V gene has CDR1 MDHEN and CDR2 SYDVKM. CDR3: CASSPLTRTGSYEQYF. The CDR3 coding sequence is TGTGCCAGCAGTCCTTTGACCAGGACAGGAAGCTACGAGCAGTACTTC.

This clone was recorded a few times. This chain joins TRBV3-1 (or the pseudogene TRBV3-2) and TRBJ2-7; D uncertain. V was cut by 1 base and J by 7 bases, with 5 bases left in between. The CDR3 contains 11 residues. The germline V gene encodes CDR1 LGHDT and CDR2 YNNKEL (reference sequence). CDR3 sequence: CASSQVWEQYF. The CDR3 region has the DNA TGTGCCAGCAGCCAAGTCTGGGAGCAGTACTTC.

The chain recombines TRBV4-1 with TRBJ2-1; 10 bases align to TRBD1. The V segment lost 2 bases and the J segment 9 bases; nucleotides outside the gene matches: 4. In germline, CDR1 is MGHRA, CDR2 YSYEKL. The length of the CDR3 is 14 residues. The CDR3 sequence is CASSQPTGGLEQFF. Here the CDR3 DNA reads TGCGCCAGCAGCCAACCGACAGGGGGCCTTGAGCAGTTCTTC.

The DNA of the CDR3 is TGTGCCAGTAGTATAGTCGCGGCCACCGGGGAGCTGTTTTTT. It encodes CASSIVAATGELFF. This chain links TRBV19 with TRBJ2-2; D gene ambiguous. Germline values: CDR1 LNHDA, CDR2 SQIVND (reference sequence). The CDR3 length is 14 residues. V lost 1 base, J lost 4 bases, and 7 bases lay in between. Full variable domain (rest looked up from reference TRBV19 and TRBJ2-2): DGGITQSPKYLFRKEGQNVTLSCEQNLNHDAMYWYRQDPGQGLRLIYYSQIVNDFQKGDIAEGYSVSREKKESFPLTVTSAQKNPTAFYLCASSIVAATGELFFGEGSRLTVL.

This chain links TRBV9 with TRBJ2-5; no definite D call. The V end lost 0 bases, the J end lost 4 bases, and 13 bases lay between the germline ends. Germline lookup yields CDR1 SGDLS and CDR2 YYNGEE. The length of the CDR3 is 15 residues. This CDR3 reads CASSVAAGSRETQYF. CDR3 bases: TGTGCCAGCAGCGTAGCGGCAGGCTCTCGAGAGACCCAGTACTTC.

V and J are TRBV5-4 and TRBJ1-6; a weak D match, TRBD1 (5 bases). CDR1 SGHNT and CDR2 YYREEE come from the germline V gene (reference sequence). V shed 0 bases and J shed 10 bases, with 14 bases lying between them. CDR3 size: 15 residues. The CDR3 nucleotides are TGTGCCAGCAGCTTGGTGACGGGGGTTCGGTCACCCCTCCACTTT. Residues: CASSLVTGVRSPLHF.

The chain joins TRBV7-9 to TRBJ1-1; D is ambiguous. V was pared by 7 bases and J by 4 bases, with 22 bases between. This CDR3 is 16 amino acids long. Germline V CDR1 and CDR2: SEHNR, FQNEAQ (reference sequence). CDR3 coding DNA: TGTGCCAGCACCCCCCAAGTCGGTAGCGCTTTCACTGAAGCTTTCTTT. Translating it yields CASTPQVGSAFTEAFF.

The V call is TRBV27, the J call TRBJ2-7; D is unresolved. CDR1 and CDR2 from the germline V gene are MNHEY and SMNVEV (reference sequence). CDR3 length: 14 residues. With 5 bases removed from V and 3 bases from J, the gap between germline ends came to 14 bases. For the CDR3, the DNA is TGTGCCAGCAGTGCAACCGGATTTCTCTACGAGCAGTACTTC. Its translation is CASSATGFLYEQYF.

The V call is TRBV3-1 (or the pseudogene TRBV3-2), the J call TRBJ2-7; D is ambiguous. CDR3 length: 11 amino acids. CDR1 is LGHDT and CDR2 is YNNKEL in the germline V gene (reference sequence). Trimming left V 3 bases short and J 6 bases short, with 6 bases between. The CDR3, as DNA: TGTGCCAGCAGCCAGGGGATCGAGCAGTACTTC. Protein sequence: CASSQGIEQYF.

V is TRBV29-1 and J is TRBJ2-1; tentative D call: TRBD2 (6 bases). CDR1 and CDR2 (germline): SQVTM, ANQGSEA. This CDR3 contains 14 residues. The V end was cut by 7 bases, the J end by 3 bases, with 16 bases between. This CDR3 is CSERLGRGYNEQFF. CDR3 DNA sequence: TGCAGCGAACGGCTCGGGAGAGGCTACAATGAGCAGTTCTTC.

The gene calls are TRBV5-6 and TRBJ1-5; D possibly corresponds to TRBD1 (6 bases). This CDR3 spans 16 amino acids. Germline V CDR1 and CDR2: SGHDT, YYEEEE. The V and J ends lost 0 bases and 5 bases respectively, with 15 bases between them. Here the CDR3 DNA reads TGTGCCAGCAGCTTGGCCGGTGGGGGGCGGGATCAGCCCCAGCATTTT. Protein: CASSLAGGGRDQPQHF.

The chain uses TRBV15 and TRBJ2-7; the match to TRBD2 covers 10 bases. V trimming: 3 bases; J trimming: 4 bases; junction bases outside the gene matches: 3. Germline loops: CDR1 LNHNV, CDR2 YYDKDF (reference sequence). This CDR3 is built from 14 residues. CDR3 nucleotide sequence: TGTGCCACCAGCAGGCTAGCGGGAGTGTACGAGCAGTACTTC. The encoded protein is CATSRLAGVYEQYF.

CDR3 loop: CASSQVALARSEYEQYF. In DNA form, the CDR3 reads TGCGCCAGCAGCCAAGTCGCCCTGGCTAGATCGGAGTACGAGCAGTACTTC. The chain carries TRBV4-1 and TRBJ2-7; D not certain. The germline V and J ends were trimmed by 1 base and 4 bases, with 20 bases remaining between them. The CDR3 runs 17 residues. The germline CDR1 and CDR2 sequences are MGHRA and YSYEKL.

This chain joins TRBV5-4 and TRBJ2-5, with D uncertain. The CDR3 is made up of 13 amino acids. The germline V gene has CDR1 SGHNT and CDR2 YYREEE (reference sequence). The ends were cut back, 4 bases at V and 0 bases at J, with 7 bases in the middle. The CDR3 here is CASSDQNQETQYF. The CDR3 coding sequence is TGTGCCAGCAGCGACCAAAACCAAGAGACCCAGTACTTC.

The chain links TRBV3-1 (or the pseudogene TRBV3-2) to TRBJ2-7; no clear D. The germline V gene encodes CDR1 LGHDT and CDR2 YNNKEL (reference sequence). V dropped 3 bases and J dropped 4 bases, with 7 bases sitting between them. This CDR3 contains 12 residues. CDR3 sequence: CASSQSLYEQYF. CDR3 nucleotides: TGTGCCAGCAGCCAGAGTCTTTACGAGCAGTACTTC.

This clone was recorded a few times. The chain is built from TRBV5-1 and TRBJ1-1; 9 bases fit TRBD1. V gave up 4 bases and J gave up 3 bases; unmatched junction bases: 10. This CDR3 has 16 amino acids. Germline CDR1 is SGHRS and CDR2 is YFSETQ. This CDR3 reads CASSVNSRTGDTEAFF. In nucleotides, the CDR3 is TGCGCCAGCAGCGTCAATTCCCGGACAGGGGACACTGAAGCTTTCTTT. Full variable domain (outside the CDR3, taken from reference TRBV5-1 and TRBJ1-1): KAGVTQTPRYLIKTRGQQVTLSCSPISGHRSVSWYQQTPGQGLQFLFEYFSETQRNKGNFPGRFSGRQFSNSRSEMNVSTLELGDSALYLCASSVNSRTGDTEAFFGQGTRLTVV.

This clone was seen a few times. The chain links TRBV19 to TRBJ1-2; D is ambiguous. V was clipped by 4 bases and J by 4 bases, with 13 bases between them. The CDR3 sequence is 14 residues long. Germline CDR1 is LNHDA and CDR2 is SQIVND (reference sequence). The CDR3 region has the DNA TGTGCCAGTAGTACTACGCGAACAGCCTATGGCTACACCTTC. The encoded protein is CASSTTRTAYGYTF.

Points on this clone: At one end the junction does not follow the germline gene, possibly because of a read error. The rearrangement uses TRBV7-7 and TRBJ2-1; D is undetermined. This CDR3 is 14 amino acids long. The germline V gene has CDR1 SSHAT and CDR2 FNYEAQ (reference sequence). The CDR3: CASSPRLSADEQFF. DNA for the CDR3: TGTGCTAGCAGCCCTAGGTTGAGCGCAGATGAGCAGTTCTTC.

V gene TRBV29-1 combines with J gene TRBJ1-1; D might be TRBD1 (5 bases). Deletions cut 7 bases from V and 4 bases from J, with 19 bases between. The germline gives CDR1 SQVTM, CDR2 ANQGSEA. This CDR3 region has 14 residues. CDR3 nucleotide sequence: TGCAGCGCAAAAGCCGGGACGGGGATCACTGAAGCTTTCTTT. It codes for CSAKAGTGITEAFF.

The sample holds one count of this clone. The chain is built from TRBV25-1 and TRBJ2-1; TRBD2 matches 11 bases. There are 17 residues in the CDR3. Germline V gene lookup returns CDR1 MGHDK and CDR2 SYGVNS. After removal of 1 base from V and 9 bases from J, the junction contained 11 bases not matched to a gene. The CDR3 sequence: CASSEFGASGRYGEQFF. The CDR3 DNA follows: TGTGCCAGCAGTGAATTCGGGGCTAGCGGGAGGTACGGTGAGCAGTTCTTC.

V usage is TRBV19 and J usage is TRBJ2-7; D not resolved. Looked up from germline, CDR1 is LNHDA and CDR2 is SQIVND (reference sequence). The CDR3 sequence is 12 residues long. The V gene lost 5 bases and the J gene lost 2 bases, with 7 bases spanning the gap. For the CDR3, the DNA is TGTGCCAGTAGTCGCGGACCCTACGAGCAGTACTTC. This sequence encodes CASSRGPYEQYF.

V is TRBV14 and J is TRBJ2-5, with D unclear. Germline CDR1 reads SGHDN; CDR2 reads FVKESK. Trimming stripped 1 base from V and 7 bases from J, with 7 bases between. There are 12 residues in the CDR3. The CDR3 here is CASSQGPLTQYF. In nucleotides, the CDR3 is TGTGCCAGCAGCCAAGGACCCCTGACCCAGTACTTC.

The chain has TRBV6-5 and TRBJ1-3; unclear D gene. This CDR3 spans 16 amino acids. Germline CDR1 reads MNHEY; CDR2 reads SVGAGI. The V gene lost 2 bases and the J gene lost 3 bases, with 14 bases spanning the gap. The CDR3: CASSYDSRVGGNTIYF. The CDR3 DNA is TGTGCCAGCAGTTACGATTCAAGGGTTGGTGGAAACACCATATATTTT.

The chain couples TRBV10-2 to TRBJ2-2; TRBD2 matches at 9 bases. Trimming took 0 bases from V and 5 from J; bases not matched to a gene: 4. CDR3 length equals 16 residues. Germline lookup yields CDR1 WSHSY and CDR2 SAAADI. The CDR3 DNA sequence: TGCGCCAGCAGTGAGTCGGATAGCGGGAGTACCGGGGAGCTGTTTTTT. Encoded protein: CASSESDSGSTGELFF.

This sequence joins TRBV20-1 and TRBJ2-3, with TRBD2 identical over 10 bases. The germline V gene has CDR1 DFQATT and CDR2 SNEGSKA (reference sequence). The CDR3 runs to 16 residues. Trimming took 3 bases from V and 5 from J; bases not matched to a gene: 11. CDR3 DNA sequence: TGCAGTGCTAGTTCGGCTAGCGGGAGAAGTATAGATACGCAGTATTTT. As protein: CSASSASGRSIDTQYF.

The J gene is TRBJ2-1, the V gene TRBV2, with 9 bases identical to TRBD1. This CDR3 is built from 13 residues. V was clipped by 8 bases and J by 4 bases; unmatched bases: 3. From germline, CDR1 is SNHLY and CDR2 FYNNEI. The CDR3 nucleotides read TGTGCCAGCTCGGGACAGGGATACAATGAGCAGTTCTTC. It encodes CASSGQGYNEQFF.

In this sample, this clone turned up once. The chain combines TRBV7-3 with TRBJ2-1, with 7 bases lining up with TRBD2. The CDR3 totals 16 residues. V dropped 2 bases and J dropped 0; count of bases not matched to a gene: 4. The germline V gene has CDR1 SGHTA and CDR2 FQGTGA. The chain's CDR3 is CASSLGRGGSYNEQFF. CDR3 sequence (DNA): TGTGCCAGCAGCTTAGGGCGCGGGGGCTCCTACAATGAGCAGTTCTTC.

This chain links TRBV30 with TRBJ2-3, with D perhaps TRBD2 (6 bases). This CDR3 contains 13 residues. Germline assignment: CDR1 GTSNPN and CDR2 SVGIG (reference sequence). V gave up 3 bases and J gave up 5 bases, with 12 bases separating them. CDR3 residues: CAWSAPGLDTQYF. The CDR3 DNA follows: TGTGCCTGGAGCGCACCGGGACTAGATACGCAGTATTTT.